The 23 T cell receptor beta chains listed next were all sequenced from one sample in a study of cytomegalovirus exposure and HLA in healthy donors (dated by TCRdb to about 2017). The library was generated by the immunoSEQ multiplex PCR assay. For the multiplex PCR, a mixture combining 60 forward primers for TCR Vbeta segments and 13 reverse primers for TCR Jbeta segments was used. TCRdb took over this immuneACCESS table, retaining in-frame rearrangements with V and J assigned. Such tables are incomplete; in checked studies, under half of the missing clones stem from an unresolved V gene, and the remainder is unexplained. The sample contains 100,000 or so clones, 65% to 80% of them found a single time. The ten largest clones represent approximately 2% of the sample. The source material was PBMCs. The receptors were sampled from a woman aged 40 to 50 in good health and CMV-seronegative.

For the CDR3, the DNA is TGTGCCAGCAGTCGAACCGGACTAGCGGGAGTCACAGATACGCAGTATTTT. Amino acid sequence: CASSRTGLAGVTDTQYF. V usage is TRBV27 and J usage is TRBJ2-3; TRBD2 agrees at 13 bases. The CDR3 is made up of 17 amino acids. V lost 5 bases to trimming and J lost 2 bases; unmatched junction nucleotides: 7. The germline V gene has CDR1 MNHEY and CDR2 SMNVEV (reference sequence).

This clone was found a few times. The chain uses TRBV7-2 and TRBJ2-3, with unresolved D. The CDR3 extends over 15 amino acids. V gave up 2 bases and J gave up 2 bases, with 11 bases separating them. Per the germline V gene, CDR1 is SGHTA and CDR2 is FQGNSA. The CDR3 nucleotides read TGTGCCAGCAGCTTATCTCCTTTTGTCACAGATACGCAGTATTTT. Translated, it gives CASSLSPFVTDTQYF.

The V gene is TRBV7-9, the J gene TRBJ2-1; D gene ambiguous. Trimming pared 0 bases from V and 9 bases from J, leaving 9 bases between. The CDR3 contains 13 residues. The germline V gene encodes CDR1 SEHNR and CDR2 FQNEAQ (reference sequence). In nucleotides, the CDR3 is TGTGCCAGCAGCTTAGCTGCCGGGTTTGAGCAGTTCTTC. Its translation: CASSLAAGFEQFF.

This sequence joins TRBV6-5 and TRBJ2-1; 9 bases are shared with TRBD2. CDR1 and CDR2 (germline): MNHEY, SVGAGI. V gave up 8 bases and J gave up 5 bases; unmatched junction bases: 4. The CDR3 has 13 amino acids. CDR3 DNA sequence: TGTGCCAGCGGGACTAGCCGTAACAATGAGCAGTTCTTC. This translates into CASGTSRNNEQFF.

This clone turned up a few times. The J gene is TRBJ2-2, the V gene TRBV7-2; possible D gene TRBD1, 6 bases. Trimming left V 6 bases short and J 5 bases short, with 19 bases between. Germline CDR1 and CDR2: SGHTA and FQGNSA. The CDR3 runs to 16 residues. The CDR3 loop is CASRSGTISRTGELFF. In DNA form, the CDR3 reads TGTGCCAGCAGGTCCGGGACAATTTCGAGGACCGGGGAGCTGTTTTTT.

The chain couples TRBV21-1 to TRBJ2-7; whether TRBD1, the table's D call, matches the DNA was not checked. TRBV21-1 constitutes a pseudogene. CDR3 length: 14 amino acids. The CDR3 nucleotides are TGTGCCAGCAGACGGACAAGGTTTGTTTACGAGCAGTACTTC. Its protein is CASRRTRFVYEQYF.

The chain has TRBV7-2 and TRBJ2-7, with 12 bases matching TRBD2. The V gene end was trimmed by 5 bases and the J gene end by 3 bases; junction bases not matched to a gene: 8. In germline, CDR1 is SGHTA, CDR2 FQGNSA. The CDR3 consists of 16 residues. The DNA of the CDR3 is TGTGCCAGCAGCCGTAGACTAGCGGGGGCAAACTACGAGCAGTACTTC. It translates to CASSRRLAGANYEQYF.

The chain combines TRBV7-2 with TRBJ2-2; 12 bases are shared with TRBD2. CDR1 and CDR2 from the germline V gene are SGHTA and FQGNSA. V dropped 5 bases and J dropped 5; count of bases not matched to a gene: 9. The CDR3 contains 17 residues. This CDR3 reads CASSDPGLAGGTGELFF. CDR3 bases: TGTGCCAGCAGCGACCCGGGACTAGCGGGTGGGACCGGGGAGCTGTTTTTT. The entire variable domain, with the rest obtained from reference TRBV7-2 and TRBJ2-2, is as follows: GAGVSQSPSNKVTEKGKDVELRCDPISGHTALYWYRQSLGQGLEFLIYFQGNSAPDKSGLPSDRFSAERTGGSVSTLTIQRTQQEDSAVYLCASSDPGLAGGTGELFFGEGSRLTVL.

The chain couples TRBV10-3 to TRBJ2-2; 7 bases align to TRBD2. This CDR3 has 15 amino acids. The germline CDR1 and CDR2 sequences are ENHRY and SYGVKD. Trimming removed 3 bases from V and 3 bases from J; junction bases left unmatched: 4. CDR3 residues: CAISDRDYHTGELFF. CDR3 sequence (DNA): TGTGCCATCAGTGACCGGGACTACCACACCGGGGAGCTGTTTTTT.

The rearrangement uses TRBV2 and TRBJ2-1; 9 bases agree with TRBD1. After removal of 7 bases from V and 8 bases from J, the junction contained 3 bases not matched to a gene. Germline V gene sequence: CDR1 SNHLY, CDR2 FYNNEI. The CDR3 is 12 residues long. CDR3 sequence reads: CASKGQGHEQFF. The CDR3 region has the DNA TGTGCCAGCAAGGGACAGGGCCATGAGCAGTTCTTC.

The V call is TRBV7-2, the J call TRBJ1-2; TRBD1 agrees at 10 bases. Losses at the gene ends were 5 bases for V and 2 bases for J; bases not matched to a gene: 5. This CDR3 has 15 residues. Germline lookup yields CDR1 SGHTA and CDR2 FQGNSA. The CDR3 loop reads CASSARTGGNYGYTF. CDR3 bases: TGTGCCAGCAGCGCCAGGACAGGGGGGAACTATGGCTACACCTTC.

J is TRBJ1-6 and V is TRBV1; the table's D call, TRBD1, was not checked against the DNA. TRBV1 represents a pseudogene. This CDR3 spans 17 amino acids. CDR3 residues: CTSSQDGPRVWDSPLHF. The CDR3 DNA reads TGCACCAGCAGCCAGGACGGACCCAGGGTATGGGATTCACCCCTCCACTTT.

The sample holds a few counts of this clone. V and J are TRBV19 and TRBJ2-7, with 9 bases that match TRBD1. The germline V gene encodes CDR1 LNHDA and CDR2 SQIVND (reference sequence). Unmatched junction bases numbered 5, after V lost 3 bases and J lost 2 bases. The CDR3 extends over 15 amino acids. CDR3: CASSMYGTGPYEQYF. The CDR3 bases are TGTGCCAGTAGTATGTATGGGACAGGGCCCTACGAGCAGTACTTC.

The J gene is TRBJ2-1, the V gene TRBV6-5, with TRBD1 matching over 11 bases. The CDR3 consists of 15 residues. V lost 6 bases to trimming and J lost 6 bases; unmatched junction nucleotides: 7. CDR1 and CDR2 (germline): MNHEY, SVGAGI. CDR3 amino acids: CASRPGTGGRNEQFF. CDR3 coding DNA: TGTGCCAGCAGACCAGGGACAGGGGGGCGCAATGAGCAGTTCTTC.

The rearrangement links TRBV19 to TRBJ1-2; 7 nucleotides match TRBD1. V lost 5 bases and J lost 4; bases outside the gene matches: 10. Germline V gene lookup returns CDR1 LNHDA and CDR2 SQIVND (reference sequence). The CDR3 is 15 residues long. Written as DNA, the CDR3 is TGTGCCAGTAGTGTTCCAGGGGGTGGTGGCTATGGCTACACCTTC. Translating gives CASSVPGGGGYGYTF.

Details on this clone: This sample includes further DNA sequences coding for the same CDR3. The chain carries TRBV30 and TRBJ2-5; 9 positions agree with TRBD1. Germline CDR1 GTSNPN, CDR2 SVGIG (reference sequence). This CDR3 is 13 amino acids long. The V segment lost 5 bases and the J segment 5 bases; nucleotides outside the gene matches: 6. The CDR3 DNA is TGTGCCTGGTCGGACAGGGGTGGGGAGACCCAGTACTTC. Its translation: CAWSDRGGETQYF.

This chain links TRBV6-1 with TRBJ2-1; 7 bases align to TRBD1. With V trimmed by 8 bases and J by 7 bases, 14 bases remained unmatched. The CDR3 sequence is 15 residues long. The germline gives CDR1 MNHNS, CDR2 SASEGT. CDR3 bases: TGTGCCAGCGAGTGGGAATCGACAGGGTCGAATGAGCAGTTCTTC. Translation gives CASEWESTGSNEQFF.

This sequence joins TRBV5-8 and TRBJ1-6, with D possibly matching TRBD1 (6 bases). Germline CDR1 SGHTS, CDR2 YDEGEE. This CDR3 has 16 residues. Trimming shortened V by 0 bases and J by 15 bases, and 22 bases separated the two germline ends. The DNA of the CDR3 is TGTGCCAGCAGCTTGGAGGGGGGGACCGTTTTCAAGCGCCTCCACTTT. Translated: CASSLEGGTVFKRLHF. Full variable domain (outside the CDR3, taken from reference TRBV5-8 and TRBJ1-6): EAGVTQSPTHLIKTRGQQATLRCSPISGHTSVYWYQQALGLGLQFLLWYDEGEERNRGNFPPRFSGRQFPNYSSELNVNALELEDSALYLCASSLEGGTVFKRLHFGNGTRLTVT.

This chain uses TRBV11-3 with TRBJ1-4, with 9 bases fitting TRBD1. Trimming removed 7 bases from V and 5 bases from J; junction bases left unmatched: 11. Germline values: CDR1 SGHNT, CDR2 YENEEA. There are 16 residues in the CDR3. CDR3 DNA sequence: TGTGCCAGCATCAAACCCGGGACAGGGTGGAATGAAAAACTGTTTTTT. This encodes CASIKPGTGWNEKLFF.

This clone is a singleton in its sample. The chain is built from TRBV28 and TRBJ2-5, with D unclear. The J call could be wrong; TRBJ2-7 is a better fit for the DNA end. CDR1 is MDHEN, CDR2 SYDVKM, per germline. The CDR3 is made up of 13 amino acids. The CDR3 sequence is CASSLGQSYEQYF. The CDR3 DNA sequence: TGTGCCAGCAGTTTAGGGCAGTCCTACGAGCAGTACTTC.

The chain has TRBV30 and TRBJ2-5; D remains unclear. Trimming cost V 2 bases and J 5 bases, with 9 bases left between them. The CDR3 length is 12 residues. Germline V gene lookup returns CDR1 GTSNPN and CDR2 SVGIG (reference sequence). CDR3 sequence (DNA): TGTGCCTGGAGTCCTGGTGAGGAGACCCAGTACTTC. Amino acids: CAWSPGEETQYF.

The chain's CDR3 is CASSDGGVLLTRTDTQYF. The CDR3 bases are TGTGCCAGCAGCGACGGAGGAGTCCTCTTGACCCGCACAGATACGCAGTATTTT. The V gene is TRBV7-2, the J gene TRBJ2-3, with a possible D match to TRBD2 (5 bases). This CDR3 comprises 18 residues. Germline CDR1 is SGHTA and CDR2 is FQGNSA. V dropped 5 bases and J dropped 1 base, with 22 bases sitting between them.

This clone has a handful of counts. The J gene is TRBJ2-7, the V gene TRBV7-9, with D maybe TRBD2 (6 bases). Germline CDR1 reads SEHNR; CDR2 reads FQNEAQ (reference sequence). Trimming stripped 2 bases from V and 6 bases from J, with 17 bases between. This CDR3 is built from 15 residues. In nucleotides, the CDR3 is TGTGCCAGCAGCTTACCCGGGGCGGGACTTGGCGAGCAGTACTTC. It yields the protein CASSLPGAGLGEQYF.